This TCR beta chain emerged from a study of blood T cell repertoires in COVID-19. Study summary: Spain, Italy and the United States supplied samples that represented acute and convalescent COVID-19. T cells, B-cell-depleted T cells, or PBMCs provided the cDNA or gDNA that served as material.

Per the original data handling: From reference gene primer amplification, estimates of nucleated cell counts were derived. Repertoires were generated with immunoSEQ multiplex PCR, while TCRdb's copy carries only in-frame clones and drops some. For V, J and clone size, that table is used; D and trimming come from the DNA. The repertoire consists of around 260,000 clones, with about 90% occurring once and the leading ten covering 2% to 2.5%. The CDR3 runs 14 residues. Germline V gene sequence: CDR1 SGHDN, CDR2 FVKESK. The V and J ends lost 2 bases and 5 bases respectively, with 12 bases between them. The clonotype comes from a woman aged 45-65 years with acute or convalescent COVID-19. Sequences were obtained from peripheral blood. This chain joins TRBV14 and TRBJ1-2, with D unresolved. The chain's CDR3 is CASSQTRGRYGYTF. CDR3 in DNA: TGTGCCAGCAGCCAAACCCGGGGTCGATATGGCTACACCTTC.